Below, 24 T cell receptor beta chains from the same sample are listed, as sequenced in a study of blood T cell repertoires in COVID-19. The assay was immunoSEQ multiplex PCR, and TCRdb's table has in-frame clones only and misses some. The table has around 72,000 clones, roughly 83% seen once; the top ten hold roughly 20%. Sample: peripheral blood. The receptors come from a woman at least 80 years old with acute or convalescent COVID-19.

This chain uses TRBV6-5 with TRBJ1-2; D not certain. Germline V gene data show CDR1 as MNHEY and CDR2 as SVGAGI. V gave up 7 bases and J gave up 6 bases, with 15 bases separating them. The CDR3 contains 13 residues. The CDR3 nucleotides read TGTGCCAGCACCCGGGAGGGTCGGGATGGCTACACCTTC. Amino acids: CASTREGRDGYTF.

The chain has TRBV29-1 and TRBJ1-1, with TRBD1 matching 9 bases. J lost 11 bases, V lost 5 bases, and 6 bases had no gene match. Germline CDR1 and CDR2: SQVTM and ANQGSEA. CDR3 length: 11 amino acids. As DNA, the CDR3 is TGCAGCGTTATAGGGACAGGGCTCGCTTTCTTT. Protein: CSVIGTGLAFF.

J is TRBJ2-1 and V is TRBV19; weak D call: TRBD2 (7 bases). The germline gives CDR1 LNHDA, CDR2 SQIVND (reference sequence). The V and J ends lost 7 bases and 7 bases respectively, with 20 bases between them. The CDR3 is 15 residues long. The CDR3 DNA follows: TGTGCCAGTAAGGGGGGGCGGTCCCTTCGGAATGAGCAGTTCTTC. It translates to CASKGGRSLRNEQFF.

The CDR3 sequence is CASSAATGLSNTGELFF. The CDR3 DNA is TGTGCCAGCAGCGCCGCGACAGGCCTTTCGAACACCGGGGAGCTGTTTTTT. This sequence joins TRBV9 and TRBJ2-2, with D possibly TRBD1 on 6 matching bases. This CDR3 spans 17 amino acids. With 3 bases removed from V and 0 bases from J, the gap between germline ends came to 15 bases. Germline V gene data show CDR1 as SGDLS and CDR2 as YYNGEE.

This CDR3 is CASSQGPRRYGYTF. DNA of the CDR3: TGCGCCAGCAGCCAAGGACCGAGGAGGTATGGCTACACCTTC. The V and J genes are TRBV4-1 and TRBJ1-2; D is uncertain. V was trimmed by 1 base and J by 5 bases, leaving 11 bases between them. Looked up from germline, CDR1 is MGHRA and CDR2 is YSYEKL. The CDR3 totals 14 residues.

The count of this clone is one. The chain is built from TRBV13 and TRBJ2-7, with a tentative D call TRBD1 (5 bases). V was pared by 5 bases and J by 4 bases, with 9 bases between. Looked up from germline, CDR1 is PRHDT and CDR2 is FYEKMQ (reference sequence). The CDR3 length is 12 residues. This CDR3 is CASSPAGYEQYF. The CDR3 nucleotides read TGTGCCAGCAGCCCTGCAGGGTACGAGCAGTACTTC.

The rearrangement uses TRBV7-6 and TRBJ2-3, with 7 bases identical to TRBD2. Trimming at V came to 0 bases and at J to 4 bases, leaving 10 bases not matched to a gene. From germline, CDR1 is SGHVS and CDR2 FNYEAQ. This CDR3 has 17 amino acids. CDR3 nucleotides: TGTGCCAGCAGCTTAGCGCTCGGCGGGAGTGGTCCAGATACGCAGTATTTT. Protein: CASSLALGGSGPDTQYF.

This clone was observed a single time. The rearrangement uses TRBV3-1 (or the pseudogene TRBV3-2) and TRBJ2-6; D ambiguous. The CDR3 contains 16 residues. V gave up 6 bases and J gave up 0 bases, with 12 bases separating them. Germline V gene sequence: CDR1 LGHDT, CDR2 YNNKEL (reference sequence). As DNA, the CDR3 is TGTGCCAGCAGTCAGGAACTTAACTCTGGGGCCAACGTCCTGACTTTC. This translates into CASSQELNSGANVLTF.

V gene TRBV20-1 combines with J gene TRBJ2-7, with 7 bases matching TRBD2. This CDR3 has 11 residues. Germline CDR1 is DFQATT and CDR2 is SNEGSKA (reference sequence). CDR3 residues: CKTKSGNQQYF. The CDR3 region has the DNA TGCAAAACTAAAAGCGGGAACCAGCAGTACTTC.

The genes are TRBV7-2 and TRBJ2-3; TRBD2 is a possible D gene (5 bases). The ends were cut back, 6 bases at V and 3 bases at J, with 13 bases in the middle. CDR1 is SGHTA, CDR2 FQGNSA, per germline. The CDR3 is 14 amino acids. The CDR3 bases are TGTGCCAGCAGTACGCCCAAGCGGACAGATACGCAGTATTTT. Translating gives CASSTPKRTDTQYF.

The V gene is TRBV15, the J gene TRBJ2-3, with 7 positions matching TRBD2. The CDR3 contains 17 residues. Trimming cost V 0 bases and J 2 bases; bases outside gene matches: 8. Germline assignment: CDR1 LNHNV and CDR2 YYDKDF (reference sequence). The CDR3 coding sequence is TGTGCCACCAGCAGAGAAATTCTAGCGGTTACCACAGATACGCAGTATTTT. Its protein is CATSREILAVTTDTQYF. The variable domain in full, with the rest retrieved from reference TRBV15 and TRBJ2-3, is DAMVIQNPRYQVTQFGKPVTLSCSQTLNHNVMYWYQQKSSQAPKLLFHYYDKDFNNEADTPDNFQSRRPNTSFCFLDIRSPGLGDTAMYLCATSREILAVTTDTQYFGPGTRLTVL.

The V gene is TRBV11-3, the J gene TRBJ2-5, with 9 bases matching TRBD1. V was clipped by 2 bases and J by 3 bases; unmatched bases: 7. Per germline, CDR1 SGHNT and CDR2 YENEEA. The CDR3 loop spans 16 amino acids. This CDR3 is CASSLPDRGSEETQYF. The DNA for the CDR3 is TGTGCCAGCAGCTTACCGGACAGGGGAAGTGAAGAGACCCAGTACTTC.

This clone was seen just once. J is TRBJ1-1 and V is TRBV4-1, with 8 bases that match TRBD1. CDR3 length equals 14 residues. V lost 7 bases and J lost 3; bases outside the gene matches: 7. From germline, CDR1 is MGHRA and CDR2 YSYEKL. CDR3 coding DNA: TGCGCCAGCACCCAGGGGACAGGATACACTGAAGCTTTCTTT. Amino acid sequence: CASTQGTGYTEAFF.

The chain links TRBV11-2 to TRBJ2-5; 11 bases line up with TRBD1. Germline CDR1 reads SGHAT; CDR2 reads FQNNGV. CDR3 length: 16 amino acids. V was pared by 5 bases and J by 5 bases, with 10 bases of the junction left unmatched. The CDR3 sequence is CASSLTDRGRPETQYF. The CDR3 bases are TGTGCCAGCAGCCTCACGGACAGGGGGCGCCCCGAGACCCAGTACTTC.

The chain couples TRBV5-1 to TRBJ2-3; 7 bases fit TRBD1. The germline gives CDR1 SGHRS, CDR2 YFSETQ. This CDR3 is 14 amino acids long. J was trimmed by 3 bases and V by 4 bases; bases with no gene match: 5. The CDR3 loop reads CASSDPQGTDTQYF. As DNA, the CDR3 is TGCGCCAGCAGCGACCCACAGGGGACAGATACGCAGTATTTT.

The sample holds one count of this clone. This chain links TRBV2 with TRBJ2-1, with 10 nucleotides matching TRBD1. The length of the CDR3 is 15 residues. The germline V gene has CDR1 SNHLY and CDR2 FYNNEI. V lost 5 bases and J lost 6; bases outside the gene matches: 7. The CDR3: CASSYRDRGGNEQFF. DNA for the CDR3: TGTGCCAGCAGTTACCGGGACAGGGGAGGCAATGAGCAGTTCTTC.

This chain uses TRBV7-3 with TRBJ2-1; TRBD2 agrees at 7 bases. Germline loops: CDR1 SGHTA, CDR2 FQGTGA. Trimming took 5 bases from V and 3 from J; bases not matched to a gene: 10. CDR3 length: 16 amino acids. CDR3 coding DNA: TGTGCCAGCAGCCCCCCAGGAAGCGGGGACTACAATGAGCAGTTCTTC. Its translation: CASSPPGSGDYNEQFF.

V and J are TRBV10-1 and TRBJ2-3; 11 bases fit TRBD2. The CDR3 consists of 17 residues. The trim removed 0 bases at V and 0 bases at J, leaving 2 bases unmatched. Per the germline V gene, CDR1 is WNHNN and CDR2 is SYGVQD (reference sequence). The CDR3 protein is CASSESASGRSTDTQYF. In DNA, the CDR3 is TGCGCCAGCAGTGAGTCGGCTAGCGGGAGGAGCACAGATACGCAGTATTTT.

The V and J genes are TRBV5-5 and TRBJ2-7; TRBD1 aligns across 8 bases. The ends lost 5 bases at V and 9 bases at J; junction bases unmatched: 19. Germline CDR1 SGHKS, CDR2 YYEKEE (reference sequence). The CDR3 spans 16 residues. CDR3 residues: CASSPGQGLRNWGQYF. The CDR3, as DNA: TGTGCCAGCAGTCCCGGACAGGGCTTACGAAATTGGGGGCAGTACTTC.

The chain carries TRBV7-9 and TRBJ2-5; 7 bases align to TRBD1. The CDR3 is 15 amino acids. With V trimmed by 5 bases and J by 3 bases, 9 bases remained unmatched. Germline CDR1 reads SEHNR; CDR2 reads FQNEAQ (reference sequence). CDR3: CASSPAGTAKETQYF. Here the CDR3 DNA reads TGTGCCAGCAGCCCCGCCGGGACAGCGAAAGAGACCCAGTACTTC.

The chain joins TRBV14 to TRBJ2-7; unclear D gene. Germline lookup yields CDR1 SGHDN and CDR2 FVKESK. The CDR3 is made up of 12 amino acids. Deletions cut 1 base from V and 3 bases from J, with 4 bases between. This chain's CDR3 is CASSQGGYEQYF. The DNA for the CDR3 is TGTGCCAGCAGCCAAGGAGGCTACGAGCAGTACTTC.

The rearrangement joins TRBV6-5 to TRBJ2-3; 9 bases are shared with TRBD2. The germline gives CDR1 MNHEY, CDR2 SVGAGI. V was clipped by 1 base and J by 11 bases; unmatched bases: 10. The CDR3 is 15 residues long. The CDR3 nucleotides read TGTGCCAGCAGTTACTTTGCGGGAGGGCCTGGGAGGCAGTATTTT. Its protein product is CASSYFAGGPGRQYF.

This chain connects TRBV12-5 to TRBJ1-5; 9 bases line up with TRBD1. CDR1 is LGHNT, CDR2 FRNRAP, per germline. This CDR3 region has 14 residues. Trimming cost V 6 bases and J 7 bases; bases outside gene matches: 7. The CDR3 sequence is CASGPTGGRQPQHF. CDR3 nucleotide sequence: TGTGCTAGTGGCCCCACAGGGGGCAGGCAGCCCCAGCATTTT.

The chain recombines TRBV5-1 with TRBJ1-2, with 7 bases aligning to TRBD1. Germline assignment: CDR1 SGHRS and CDR2 YFSETQ. Losses at the gene ends were 4 bases for V and 8 bases for J; bases not matched to a gene: 14. The CDR3 has 15 residues. The CDR3 coding sequence is TGCGCCAGCAGCCTCGACGTGACAGGGTCCCAAGGCTACACCTTC. This gives the protein CASSLDVTGSQGYTF.